This T cell receptor (beta chain) stems from a study of cytomegalovirus exposure and HLA in healthy donors. Whole-study findings and limits: Later analysis identified several of the most significant clusters that appeared linked to common viral pathogens.

The primer mix had 60 Vbeta and 13 Jbeta primers. Some clones are missing from TCRdb's copy, which holds only in-frame ones; the method was immunoSEQ multiplex PCR. The sample comprises some 67,000 clones, 78% of which are singletons, and 9.7% rests with the top ten. This clone was observed a single time. The target antigen is unknown. This CDR3 spans 14 amino acids. V shed 4 bases and J shed 7 bases, with 14 bases lying between them. Germline V gene lookup returns CDR1 MNHNS and CDR2 SASEGT. Sequenced material: PBMCs. The TCR originated in a middle-aged man in good health and CMV-seronegative. The genes are TRBV6-1 and TRBJ2-1; no firm D call. The CDR3 DNA reads as TGTGCCAGCAGTGGGTTCAGGAACCTAAATGAGCAGTTCTTC. Residues: CASSGFRNLNEQFF.